Below are 3 T cell receptor beta chains sequenced from a single sample in a study of lymphopenia after photon versus proton radiotherapy. The table came from immunoSEQ multiplex PCR; TCRdb's copy has only in-frame clones and leaves some out. The sample records some 25,000 clones, over 80% being singletons. The sample in question was peripheral blood, obtained from a patient treated with photon-based radiotherapy. Receptor source: a woman in her forties or fifties with pancreatic cancer.

CDR3 loop: CASSISRDGSVTQYF. The CDR3 DNA sequence: TGTGCCAGTAGTATATCCCGGGACGGCTCCGTGACCCAGTACTTC. This chain connects TRBV19 to TRBJ2-5; tentatively, D is TRBD1 or TRBD2 (5 bases each). CDR1 and CDR2 from the germline V gene are LNHDA and SQIVND (reference sequence). The CDR3 covers 15 residues. Trimming shortened V by 2 bases and J by 7 bases, and 17 bases separated the two germline ends.

The chain combines TRBV5-1 with TRBJ2-1, with D perhaps matching TRBD2 (6 bases). This CDR3 has 18 amino acids. V dropped 4 bases and J dropped 4 bases, with 24 bases sitting between them. CDR1 is SGHRS, CDR2 YFSETQ, per germline. This CDR3 reads CASSTGGSQGPPYNEQFF. The CDR3 DNA reads as TGCGCCAGCAGCACCGGGGGTTCGCAGGGACCCCCATACAATGAGCAGTTCTTC.

This clone was counted a single time. The chain couples TRBV29-1 to TRBJ2-1; 8 bases are shared with TRBD1. J was trimmed by 2 bases and V by 3 bases; bases with no gene match: 3. The CDR3 has 14 amino acids. Germline V gene data show CDR1 as SQVTM and CDR2 as ANQGSEA. The CDR3 is CSVEDRDAYNEQFF. The CDR3 DNA sequence: TGCAGCGTTGAGGACAGGGACGCCTACAATGAGCAGTTCTTC.